Described below is a single T cell receptor (beta chain) sequence and its context. The sample belongs to a study of cytomegalovirus exposure and HLA in healthy donors. The table came from immunoSEQ multiplex PCR; TCRdb's copy has only in-frame clones and leaves some out. Of 180,000 or so clones listed, 86% are singletons. CDR1 and CDR2 from the germline V gene are SNHLY and FYNNEI. The trim removed 4 bases at V and 5 bases at J, leaving 21 bases unmatched. The CDR3 length is 20 residues. The receptor was isolated from a man aged 30 to 45 in good health and CMV-seropositive. What was sequenced was PBMCs. This chain joins TRBV2 and TRBJ2-7, with 12 bases fitting TRBD2. CDR3 sequence: CASSAQPGQGSSGRANEQYF. In DNA, the CDR3 is TGTGCCAGCAGTGCTCAACCGGGACAGGGGTCTAGCGGGAGGGCGAACGAGCAGTACTTC.